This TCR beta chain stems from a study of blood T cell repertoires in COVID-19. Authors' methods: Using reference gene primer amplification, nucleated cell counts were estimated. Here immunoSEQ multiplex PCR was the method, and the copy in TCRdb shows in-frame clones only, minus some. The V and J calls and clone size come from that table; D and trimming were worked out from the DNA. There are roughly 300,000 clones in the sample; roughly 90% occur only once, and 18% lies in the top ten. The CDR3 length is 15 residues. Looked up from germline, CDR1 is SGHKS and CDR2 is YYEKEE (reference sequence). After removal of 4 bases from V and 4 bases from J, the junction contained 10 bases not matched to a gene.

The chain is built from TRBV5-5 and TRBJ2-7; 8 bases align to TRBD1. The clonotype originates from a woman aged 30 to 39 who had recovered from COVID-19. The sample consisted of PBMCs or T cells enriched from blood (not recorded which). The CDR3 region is CASSQQGQVGYEQYF. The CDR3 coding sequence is TGTGCCAGCAGCCAGCAGGGACAGGTGGGATACGAGCAGTACTTC.